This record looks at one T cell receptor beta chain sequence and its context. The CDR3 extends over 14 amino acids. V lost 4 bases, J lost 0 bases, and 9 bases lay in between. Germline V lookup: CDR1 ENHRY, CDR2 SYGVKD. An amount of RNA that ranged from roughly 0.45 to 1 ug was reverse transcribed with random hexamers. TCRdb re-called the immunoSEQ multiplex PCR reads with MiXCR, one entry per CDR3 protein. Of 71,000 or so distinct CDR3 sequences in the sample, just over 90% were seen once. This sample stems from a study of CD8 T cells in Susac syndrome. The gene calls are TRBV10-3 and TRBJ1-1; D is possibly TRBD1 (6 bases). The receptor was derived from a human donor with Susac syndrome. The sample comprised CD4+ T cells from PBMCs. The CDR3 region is CAISVTGVNTEAFF. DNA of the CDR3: TGTGCCATCAGTGTGACAGGCGTGAACACTGAAGCTTTCTTT.